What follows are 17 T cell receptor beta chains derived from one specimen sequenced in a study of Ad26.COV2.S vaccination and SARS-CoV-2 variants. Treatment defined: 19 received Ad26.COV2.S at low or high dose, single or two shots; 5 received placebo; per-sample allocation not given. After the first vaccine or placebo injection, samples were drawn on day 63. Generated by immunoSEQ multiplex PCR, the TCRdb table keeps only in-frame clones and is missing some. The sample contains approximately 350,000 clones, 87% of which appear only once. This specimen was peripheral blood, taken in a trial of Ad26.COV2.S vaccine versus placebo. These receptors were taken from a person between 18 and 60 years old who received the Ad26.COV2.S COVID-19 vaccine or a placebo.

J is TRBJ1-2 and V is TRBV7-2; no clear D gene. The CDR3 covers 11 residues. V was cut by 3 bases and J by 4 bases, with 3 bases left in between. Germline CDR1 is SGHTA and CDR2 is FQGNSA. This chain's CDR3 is CASSFSYGYTF. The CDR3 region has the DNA TGTGCCAGCAGCTTCTCCTATGGCTACACCTTC.

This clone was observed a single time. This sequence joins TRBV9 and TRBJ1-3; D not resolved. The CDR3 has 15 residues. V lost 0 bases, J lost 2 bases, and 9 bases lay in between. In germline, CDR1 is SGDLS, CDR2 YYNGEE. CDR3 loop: CASSVEGLAGNTIYF. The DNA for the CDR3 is TGTGCCAGCAGCGTAGAAGGGTTGGCTGGAAACACCATATATTTT.

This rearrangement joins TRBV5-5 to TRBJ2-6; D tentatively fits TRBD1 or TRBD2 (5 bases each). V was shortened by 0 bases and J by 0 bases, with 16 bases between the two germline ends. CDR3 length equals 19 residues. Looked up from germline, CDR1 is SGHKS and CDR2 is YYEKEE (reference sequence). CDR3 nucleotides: TGTGCCAGCAGCTTGGCAGGGACGCTACTTCCCTCTGGGGCCAACGTCCTGACTTTC. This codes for CASSLAGTLLPSGANVLTF.

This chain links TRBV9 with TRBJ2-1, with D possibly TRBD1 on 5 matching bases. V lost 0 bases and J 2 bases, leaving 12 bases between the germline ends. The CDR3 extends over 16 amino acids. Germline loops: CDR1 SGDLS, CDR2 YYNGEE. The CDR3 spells CASSVEGDATYNEQFF. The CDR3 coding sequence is TGTGCCAGCAGCGTAGAAGGGGATGCCACCTACAATGAGCAGTTCTTC.

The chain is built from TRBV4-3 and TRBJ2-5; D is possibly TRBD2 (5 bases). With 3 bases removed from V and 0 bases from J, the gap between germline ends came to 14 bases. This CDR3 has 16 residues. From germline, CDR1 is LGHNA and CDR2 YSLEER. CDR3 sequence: CASSQDPDYYQETQYF. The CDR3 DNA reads TGCGCCAGCAGCCAGGATCCCGACTATTACCAAGAGACCCAGTACTTC.

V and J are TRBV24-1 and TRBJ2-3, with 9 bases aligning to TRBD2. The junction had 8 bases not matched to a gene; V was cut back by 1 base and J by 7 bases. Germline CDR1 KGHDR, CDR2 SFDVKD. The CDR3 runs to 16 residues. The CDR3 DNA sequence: TGTGCCACCAGTGATTTCGGGCGGGGGGGCAAGAATACGCAGTATTTT. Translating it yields CATSDFGRGGKNTQYF.

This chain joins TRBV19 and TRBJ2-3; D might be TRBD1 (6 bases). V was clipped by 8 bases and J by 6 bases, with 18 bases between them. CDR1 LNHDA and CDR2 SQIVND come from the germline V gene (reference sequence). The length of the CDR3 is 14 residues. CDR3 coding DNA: TGTGCCAGTCGAAGGGGGTCTTCAGGGGATACGCAGTATTTT. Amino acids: CASRRGSSGDTQYF.

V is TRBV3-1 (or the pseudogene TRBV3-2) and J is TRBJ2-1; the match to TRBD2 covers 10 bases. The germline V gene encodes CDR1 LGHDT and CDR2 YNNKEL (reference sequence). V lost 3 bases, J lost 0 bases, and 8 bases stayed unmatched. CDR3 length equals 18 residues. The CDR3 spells CASSQFTSGASSYNEQFF. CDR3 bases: TGTGCCAGCAGCCAGTTTACTAGCGGGGCGAGCTCCTACAATGAGCAGTTCTTC.

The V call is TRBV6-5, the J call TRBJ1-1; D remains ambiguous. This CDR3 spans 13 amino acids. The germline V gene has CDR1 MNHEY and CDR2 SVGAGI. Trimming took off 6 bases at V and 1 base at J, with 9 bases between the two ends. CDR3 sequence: CASRRQRNTEAFF. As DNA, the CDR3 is TGTGCCAGCAGACGGCAGAGGAACACTGAAGCTTTCTTT.

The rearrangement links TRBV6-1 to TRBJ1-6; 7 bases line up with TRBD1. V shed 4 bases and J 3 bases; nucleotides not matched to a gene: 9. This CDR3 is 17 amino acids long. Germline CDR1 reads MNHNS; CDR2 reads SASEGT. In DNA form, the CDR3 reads TGTGCCAGCAGTGCCAGACAGGGTAATTTCTATAATTCACCCCTCCACTTT. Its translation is CASSARQGNFYNSPLHF.

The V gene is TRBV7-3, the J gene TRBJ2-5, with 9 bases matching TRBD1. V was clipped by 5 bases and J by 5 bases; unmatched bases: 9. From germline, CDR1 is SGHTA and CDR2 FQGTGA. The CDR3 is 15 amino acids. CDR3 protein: CASSLLGQGGETQYF. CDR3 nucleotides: TGTGCCAGCAGCCTCCTGGGACAGGGAGGGGAGACCCAGTACTTC.

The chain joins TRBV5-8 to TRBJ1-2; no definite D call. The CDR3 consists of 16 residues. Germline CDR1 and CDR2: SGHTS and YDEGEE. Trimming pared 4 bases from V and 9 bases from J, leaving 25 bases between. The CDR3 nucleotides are TGTGCCAGCAGCAAAAGGTACAGCCAGCCTCCAGTGAGCTACACCTTC. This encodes CASSKRYSQPPVSYTF.

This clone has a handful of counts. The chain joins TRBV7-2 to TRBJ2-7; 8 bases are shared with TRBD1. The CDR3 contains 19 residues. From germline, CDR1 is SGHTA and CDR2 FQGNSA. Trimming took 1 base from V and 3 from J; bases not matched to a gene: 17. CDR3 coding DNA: TGTGCCAGCAGCTTAGGGAGGTCAGGGGGCACGGGTCACCACTACGAGCAGTACTTC. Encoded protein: CASSLGRSGGTGHHYEQYF.

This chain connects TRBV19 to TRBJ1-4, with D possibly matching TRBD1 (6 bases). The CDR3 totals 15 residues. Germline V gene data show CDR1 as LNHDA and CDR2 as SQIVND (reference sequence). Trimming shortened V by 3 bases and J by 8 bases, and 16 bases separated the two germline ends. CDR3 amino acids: CASSMTGLGGEKLFF. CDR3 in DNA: TGTGCCAGTAGTATGACAGGTCTGGGAGGCGAAAAACTGTTTTTT.

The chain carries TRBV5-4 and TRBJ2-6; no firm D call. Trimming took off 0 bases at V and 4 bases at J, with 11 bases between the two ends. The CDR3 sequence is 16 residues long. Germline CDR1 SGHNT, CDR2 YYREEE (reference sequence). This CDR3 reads CASSLGQLTGANVLTF. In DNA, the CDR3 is TGTGCCAGCAGCTTGGGGCAGCTCACCGGGGCCAACGTCCTGACTTTC.

This chain's CDR3 is CASTDNFGGQETQYF. DNA of the CDR3: TGTGCCAGCACCGACAATTTCGGGGGTCAAGAGACCCAGTACTTC. The rearrangement links TRBV6-5 to TRBJ2-5, with a possible D match to TRBD2 (6 bases). The CDR3 is 15 residues long. Germline values: CDR1 MNHEY, CDR2 SVGAGI. The V end lost 7 bases, the J end lost 2 bases, and 17 bases lay between the germline ends.

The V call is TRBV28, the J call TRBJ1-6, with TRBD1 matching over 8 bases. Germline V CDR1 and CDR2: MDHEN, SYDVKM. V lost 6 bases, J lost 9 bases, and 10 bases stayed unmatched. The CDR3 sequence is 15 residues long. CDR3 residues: CASRLRTGPVSPLHF. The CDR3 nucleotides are TGTGCCAGCAGGCTTCGGACAGGGCCGGTTTCACCCCTCCACTTT. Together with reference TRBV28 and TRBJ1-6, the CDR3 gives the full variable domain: DVKVTQSSRYLVKRTGEKVFLECVQDMDHENMFWYRQDPGLGLRLIYFSYDVKMKEKGDIPEGYSVSREKKERFSLILESASTNQTSMYLCASRLRTGPVSPLHFGNGTRLTVT.